This passage covers 25 T cell receptor beta chains from one sample sequenced in a study of blood T cells in healthy people across ages. Primers used in a second PCR of roughly 7 to 11 cycles were a sample-barcoded 5' primer and a J-beta primer mix. TCRdb redid the calling of the 5' RACE reads with MiXCR, one entry per CDR3 protein. The table has over 600,000 distinct CDR3 sequences, about half seen once; the top ten hold 18%. Specimen: blood. Every receptor here comes from an older man in good health.

The genes are TRBV6-1 and TRBJ2-7; 7 bases fit TRBD1. Germline loops: CDR1 MNHNS, CDR2 SASEGT. With V trimmed by 7 bases and J by 3 bases, 9 bases remained unmatched. The CDR3 sequence is 14 residues long. Here the CDR3 DNA reads TGTGCCAGCAACCGGGACAGAAATTACTACGAGCAGTACTTC. Encoded protein: CASNRDRNYYEQYF.

The CDR3 DNA sequence: TGTGCCAGTACTGTGGGGGACATTGGAGCTTTCTTT. This gives the protein CASTVGDIGAFF. The chain links TRBV6-1 to TRBJ1-1; D may be TRBD1 (6 bases). The V and J ends lost 9 bases and 10 bases respectively, with 18 bases between them. Germline loops: CDR1 MNHNS, CDR2 SASEGT. There are 12 residues in the CDR3.

This clonotype occurred a few times. The J gene is TRBJ2-1, the V gene TRBV29-1; 7 nucleotides agree with TRBD2. CDR1 is SQVTM, CDR2 ANQGSEA, per germline. The CDR3 extends over 15 amino acids. With V trimmed by 2 bases and J by 4 bases, 8 bases remained unmatched. CDR3 loop: CSVEWAASGYNEQFF. The CDR3 DNA follows: TGCAGCGTTGAATGGGCGGCTAGCGGATACAATGAGCAGTTCTTC.

This sequence joins TRBV20-1 and TRBJ2-7; TRBD1 matches at 9 bases. CDR1 and CDR2 from the germline V gene are DFQATT and SNEGSKA (reference sequence). Unmatched junction bases numbered 6, after V lost 3 bases and J lost 3 bases. This CDR3 has 14 amino acids. CDR3 amino acids: CSASGDRDYYEQYF. In DNA, the CDR3 is TGCAGTGCTAGTGGGGACAGGGACTACTACGAGCAGTACTTC.

Points on this clonotype: With a much larger clone just one base away, this may be a read error. The gene calls are TRBV12-3 or TRBV12-4 and TRBJ2-1; 13 nucleotides agree with TRBD2. After removal of 5 bases from V and 13 bases from J, the junction contained 14 bases not matched to a gene. This CDR3 comprises 16 residues. CDR3 protein: CASSTGLAGPGETQFF. The CDR3 coding sequence is TGTGCCAGCAGTACGGGACTAGCGGGACCTGGGGAGACCCAGTTCTTC.

To note about this clonotype: A much larger clone differs by one base, so this may be a read error. V gene TRBV20-1 combines with J gene TRBJ2-5; D tentatively fits TRBD1 or TRBD2 (5 bases each). Germline V gene lookup returns CDR1 DFQATT and CDR2 SNEGSKA (reference sequence). Trimming pared 3 bases from V and 5 bases from J, leaving 10 bases between. This CDR3 is 12 amino acids long. This CDR3 reads CSASGWGETQYF. Written as DNA, the CDR3 is TGCAGTGCTAGTGGGTGGGGGGAGACCCAGTACTTC.

This clonotype was found a few times. This sequence joins TRBV5-1 and TRBJ2-1; D call uncertain. Germline V lookup: CDR1 SGHRS, CDR2 YFSETQ. Trimming took 2 bases from V and 7 from J, leaving 4 bases between them. The CDR3 runs 11 residues. CDR3 nucleotide sequence: TGCGCCAGCAGCTTTCGGAATGAGCAGTTCTTC. It codes for CASSFRNEQFF. The whole variable domain, filled in from reference TRBV5-1 and TRBJ2-1, reads KAGVTQTPRYLIKTRGQQVTLSCSPISGHRSVSWYQQTPGQGLQFLFEYFSETQRNKGNFPGRFSGRQFSNSRSEMNVSTLELGDSALYLCASSFRNEQFFGPGTRLTVL.

The chain has TRBV18 and TRBJ2-5, with a possible D match to TRBD1 (5 bases). CDR1 and CDR2 from the germline V gene are KGHSH and LQKENI. The V and J ends lost 2 bases and 5 bases respectively, with 15 bases between them. This CDR3 has 15 residues. The CDR3 loop reads CASSPTIQGAETQYF. The CDR3, as DNA: TGTGCCAGCTCACCAACGATACAAGGGGCGGAGACCCAGTACTTC.

J is TRBJ2-7 and V is TRBV18; 9 nucleotides align to TRBD2. The junction had 7 bases not matched to a gene; V was cut back by 3 bases and J by 7 bases. Per the germline V gene, CDR1 is KGHSH and CDR2 is LQKENI. The CDR3 sequence is 14 residues long. CDR3 protein: CASSPIAGEGEQYF. The CDR3 DNA reads as TGTGCCAGCTCACCGATAGCGGGAGAAGGGGAGCAGTACTTC.

This clonotype appeared a few times. A much larger clonotype is one base distant, so this may be a read error. V usage is TRBV11-2 and J usage is TRBJ2-7, with 9 nucleotides matching TRBD1. Unmatched junction bases numbered 3, after V lost 3 bases and J lost 3 bases. The CDR3 extends over 14 amino acids. Germline V gene data show CDR1 as SGHAT and CDR2 as FQNNGV. The CDR3 bases are TGTGCCAGCAGCTTCGGACAGGGGTTCTACGAGCAGTACTTC. Amino acid sequence: CASSFGQGFYEQYF.

The V call is TRBV5-1, the J call TRBJ2-1, with 9 bases that match TRBD2. The DNA end lines up better with TRBJ2-7; the J call may be wrong. Germline-derived CDR1 and CDR2 are SGHRS and YFSETQ. This CDR3 is 16 amino acids long. The CDR3 DNA follows: TGCGCCAGCGGTGGGAATAGCGGGAGAGGCAACAATGAGCAGTACTTC. Protein: CASGGNSGRGNNEQYF.

This clonotype was recorded a few times. V gene TRBV20-1 combines with J gene TRBJ2-5; maybe TRBD1 (6 bases). The J call may be mistaken, given a closer DNA end match to TRBJ2-7. Germline-derived CDR1 and CDR2 are DFQATT and SNEGSKA (reference sequence). There are 14 residues in the CDR3. This CDR3 is CSARESNRAPEQYF. CDR3 coding DNA: TGCAGTGCTAGAGAAAGTAACAGGGCCCCCGAGCAGTACTTC.

The rearrangement links TRBV5-1 to TRBJ2-5; 8 positions match TRBD1. The junction had 11 bases not matched to a gene; V was cut back by 4 bases and J by 12 bases. Germline CDR1 and CDR2: SGHRS and YFSETQ. The CDR3 loop spans 13 amino acids. For the CDR3, the DNA is TGCGCCAGCAGCGTAGAACAGGGGGTCGAAAAGTACTTC. Translated, it gives CASSVEQGVEKYF.

The chain combines TRBV6-1 with TRBJ2-1; a weak D match, TRBD2 (5 bases). The germline gives CDR1 MNHNS, CDR2 SASEGT. The V gene lost 2 bases and the J gene lost 6 bases, with 11 bases spanning the gap. This CDR3 is 14 amino acids long. CDR3 in amino acids: CASSEQRVSNEQFF. Here the CDR3 DNA reads TGTGCCAGCAGTGAACAGAGGGTTAGCAATGAGCAGTTCTTC.

This chain links TRBV24-1 with TRBJ2-5; D ambiguous. The germline V gene has CDR1 KGHDR and CDR2 SFDVKD. The CDR3 is made up of 13 amino acids. V was cut by 2 bases and J by 11 bases, with 14 bases left in between. Here the CDR3 reads CATSDYTYNEQYF. CDR3 DNA: TGTGCCACCAGTGATTACACCTACAATGAGCAGTACTTC.

About this clonotype itself: One base away lies a much larger clone, so this may be a sequencing read error. V usage is TRBV9 and J usage is TRBJ2-3; a possible D gene is TRBD2 (6 bases). Looked up from germline, CDR1 is SGDLS and CDR2 is YYNGEE. V lost 7 bases, J lost 2 bases, and 17 bases lay in between. The CDR3 has 15 residues. The CDR3 spells CASGPLAGLTDTQYF. In DNA, the CDR3 is TGTGCCAGCGGCCCCCTGGCGGGACTCACAGATACGCAGTATTTT.

This clonotype has only a few counts. The rearrangement links TRBV27 to TRBJ2-5; TRBD1 matches at 9 bases. The tail of the sequence fits TRBJ2-7 better, so the J call may be wrong. The germline CDR1 and CDR2 sequences are MNHEY and SMNVEV (reference sequence). CDR3 length equals 12 residues. CDR3: CASSMTGGEQYF. The CDR3 region has the DNA TGTGCCAGCAGCATGACAGGGGGCGAGCAGTACTTC.

This clonotype was counted a few times. The chain has TRBV12-3 or TRBV12-4 and TRBJ1-5; tentative D call: TRBD1 (5 bases). The length of the CDR3 is 15 residues. V was shortened by 5 bases and J by 3 bases, with 14 bases between the two germline ends. The CDR3 coding sequence is TGTGCCAGCAGTCCCCCCGGGGGAAACAATCAGCCCCAGCATTTT. Its translation: CASSPPGGNNQPQHF.

The chain uses TRBV4-2 and TRBJ2-6, with a tentative D call TRBD2 (6 bases). The germline gives CDR1 LGHNA, CDR2 YNFKEQ. This CDR3 comprises 16 residues. Trimming took off 5 bases at V and 1 base at J, with 12 bases between the two ends. CDR3 nucleotides: TGTGCCAGCAGCTCTCCTAGCGTGTCTGGGGCCAACGTCCTGACTTTC. Its protein is CASSSPSVSGANVLTF.

This clonotype has a single count. The gene calls are TRBV4-1 and TRBJ2-7, with D possibly TRBD2 on 5 matching bases. CDR3 length: 15 residues. The V gene's germline CDR1 is MGHRA and CDR2 YSYEKL. Trimming shortened V by 3 bases and J by 3 bases, and 15 bases separated the two germline ends. Here the CDR3 reads CASSHDRDPSYEQYF. DNA for the CDR3: TGCGCCAGCAGCCATGACCGGGATCCAAGCTACGAGCAGTACTTC.

This chain connects TRBV10-3 to TRBJ1-2; TRBD1 matches at 8 bases. From germline, CDR1 is ENHRY and CDR2 SYGVKD. This CDR3 has 17 residues. Unmatched junction bases numbered 13, after V lost 2 bases and J lost 5 bases. This chain's CDR3 is CAISEIRTGRVSYGYTF. The CDR3 nucleotides read TGTGCCATCAGTGAGATAAGGACAGGGAGAGTCTCTTATGGCTACACCTTC.

CDR3 sequence: CASSQGSGTGNEKLFF. The DNA of the CDR3 is TGCGCCAGCAGCCAAGGATCCGGGACAGGAAATGAAAAACTGTTTTTT. J is TRBJ1-4 and V is TRBV4-3; 8 bases are a match to TRBD1. This CDR3 has 16 residues. Germline lookup yields CDR1 LGHNA and CDR2 YSLEER. V lost 1 base, J lost 5 bases, and 6 bases stayed unmatched.

The rearrangement uses TRBV12-3 or TRBV12-4 and TRBJ1-1; D not resolved. Trimming left V 3 bases short and J 1 base short, with 6 bases between. This CDR3 region has 13 residues. The CDR3 nucleotides read TGTGCCAGCAGTTTGACGAGGAACACTGAAGCTTTCTTT. It codes for CASSLTRNTEAFF.

This chain links TRBV7-2 with TRBJ2-5, with 12 bases identical to TRBD2. Trimming at V came to 5 bases and at J to 5 bases, leaving 6 bases not matched to a gene. CDR1 SGHTA and CDR2 FQGNSA come from the germline V gene. The CDR3 loop spans 15 amino acids. The CDR3 region has the DNA TGTGCCAGCAGCCTACGGACTAGCGGGGCCGAGACCCAGTACTTC. This codes for CASSLRTSGAETQYF.

The rearrangement joins TRBV11-3 to TRBJ2-7; the D is unclear. This CDR3 is built from 19 residues. Germline CDR1 SGHNT, CDR2 YENEEA. Trimming cost V 0 bases and J 2 bases, with 23 bases left between them. The CDR3 region is CASSLDGPGLKTLTYEQYF. The CDR3 region has the DNA TGTGCCAGCAGCTTAGATGGTCCCGGGCTAAAGACTCTGACCTACGAGCAGTACTTC.